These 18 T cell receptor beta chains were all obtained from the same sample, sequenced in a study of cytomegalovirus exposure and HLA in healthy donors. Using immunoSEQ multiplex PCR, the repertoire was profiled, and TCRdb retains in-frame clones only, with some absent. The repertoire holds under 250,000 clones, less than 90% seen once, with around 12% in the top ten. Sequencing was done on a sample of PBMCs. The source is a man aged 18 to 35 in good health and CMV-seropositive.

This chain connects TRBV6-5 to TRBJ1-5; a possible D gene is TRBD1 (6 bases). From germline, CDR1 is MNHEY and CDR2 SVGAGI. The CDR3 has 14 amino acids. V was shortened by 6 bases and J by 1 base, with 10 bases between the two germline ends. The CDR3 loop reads CASRNGGSNQPQHF. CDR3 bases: TGTGCCAGCAGGAATGGGGGCAGCAATCAGCCCCAGCATTTT.

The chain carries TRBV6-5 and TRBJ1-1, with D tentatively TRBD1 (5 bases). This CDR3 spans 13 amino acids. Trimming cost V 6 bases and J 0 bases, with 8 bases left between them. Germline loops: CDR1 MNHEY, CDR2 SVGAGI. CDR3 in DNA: TGTGCCAGCAGACGGGACGTGAACACTGAAGCTTTCTTT. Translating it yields CASRRDVNTEAFF.

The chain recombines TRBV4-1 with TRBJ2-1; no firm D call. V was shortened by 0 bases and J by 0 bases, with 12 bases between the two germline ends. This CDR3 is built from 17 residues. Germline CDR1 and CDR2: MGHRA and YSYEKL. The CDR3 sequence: CASSQDLVGFSYNEQFF. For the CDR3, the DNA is TGCGCCAGCAGCCAAGATCTCGTGGGATTCTCCTACAATGAGCAGTTCTTC.

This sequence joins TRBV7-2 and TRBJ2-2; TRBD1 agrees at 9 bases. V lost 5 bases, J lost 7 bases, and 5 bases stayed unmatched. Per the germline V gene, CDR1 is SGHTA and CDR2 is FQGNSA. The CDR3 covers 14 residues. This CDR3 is CASSLRTGDGELFF. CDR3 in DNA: TGTGCCAGCAGCCTTCGGACAGGGGACGGGGAGCTGTTTTTT.

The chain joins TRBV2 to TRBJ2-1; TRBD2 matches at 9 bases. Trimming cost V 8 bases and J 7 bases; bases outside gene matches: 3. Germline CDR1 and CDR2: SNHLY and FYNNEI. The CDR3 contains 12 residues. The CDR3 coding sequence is TGTGCCAGCGAGACTAGCGGTAATGAGCAGTTCTTC. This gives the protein CASETSGNEQFF.

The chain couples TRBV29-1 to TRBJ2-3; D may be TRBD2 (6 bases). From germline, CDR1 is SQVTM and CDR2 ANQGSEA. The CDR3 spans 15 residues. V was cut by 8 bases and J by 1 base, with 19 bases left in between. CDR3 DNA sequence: TGCAGCATCGACGTCGGGGGAGCCTGCACAGATACGCAGTATTTT. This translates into CSIDVGGACTDTQYF.

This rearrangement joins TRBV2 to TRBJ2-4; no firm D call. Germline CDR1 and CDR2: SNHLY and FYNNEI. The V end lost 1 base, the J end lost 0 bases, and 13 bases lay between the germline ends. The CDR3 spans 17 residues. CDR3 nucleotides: TGTGCCAGCAGTGAAGGGACCTATGAACTAGCCAAAAACATTCAGTACTTC. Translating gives CASSEGTYELAKNIQYF.

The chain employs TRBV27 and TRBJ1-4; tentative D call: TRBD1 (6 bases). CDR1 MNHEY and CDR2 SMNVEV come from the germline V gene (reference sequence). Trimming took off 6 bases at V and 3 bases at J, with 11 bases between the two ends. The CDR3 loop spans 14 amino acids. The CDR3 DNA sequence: TGTGCCAGCAGGGTGGACAGAGCTAATGAAAAACTGTTTTTT. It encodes CASRVDRANEKLFF. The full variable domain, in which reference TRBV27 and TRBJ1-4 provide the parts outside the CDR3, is EAQVTQNPRYLITVTGKKLTVTCSQNMNHEYMSWYRQDPGLGLRQIYYSMNVEVTDKGDVPEGYKVSRKEKRNFPLILESPSPNQTSLYFCASRVDRANEKLFFGSGTQLSVL.

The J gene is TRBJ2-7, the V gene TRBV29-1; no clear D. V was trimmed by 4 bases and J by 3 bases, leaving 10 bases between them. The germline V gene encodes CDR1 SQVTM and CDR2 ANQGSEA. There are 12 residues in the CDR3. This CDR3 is CSVGQHFYEQYF. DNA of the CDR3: TGCAGCGTTGGCCAGCACTTCTACGAGCAGTACTTC.

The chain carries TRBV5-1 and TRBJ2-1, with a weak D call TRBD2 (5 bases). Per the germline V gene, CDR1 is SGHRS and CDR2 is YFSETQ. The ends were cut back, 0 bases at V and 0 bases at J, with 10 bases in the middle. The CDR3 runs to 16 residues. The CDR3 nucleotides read TGCGCCAGCAGCTTGGCCCCGGGGAGCTCCTACAATGAGCAGTTCTTC. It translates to CASSLAPGSSYNEQFF.

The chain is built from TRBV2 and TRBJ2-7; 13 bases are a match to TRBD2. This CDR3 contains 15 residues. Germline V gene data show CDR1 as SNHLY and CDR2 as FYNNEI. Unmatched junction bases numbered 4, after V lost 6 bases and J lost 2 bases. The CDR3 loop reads CASRTSGRLAYEQYF. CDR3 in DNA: TGTGCCAGCAGGACTAGCGGGAGGTTAGCCTACGAGCAGTACTTC. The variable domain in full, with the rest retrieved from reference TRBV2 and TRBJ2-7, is EPEVTQTPSHQVTQMGQEVILRCVPISNHLYFYWYRQILGQKVEFLVSFYNNEISEKSEIFDDQFSVERPDGSNFTLKIRSTKLEDSAMYFCASRTSGRLAYEQYFGPGTRLTVT.

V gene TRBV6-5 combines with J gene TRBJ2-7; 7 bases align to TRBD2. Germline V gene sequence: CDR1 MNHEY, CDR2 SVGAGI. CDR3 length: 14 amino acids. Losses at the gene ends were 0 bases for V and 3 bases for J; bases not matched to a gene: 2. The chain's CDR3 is CASSYSAGVYEQYF. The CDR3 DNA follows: TGTGCCAGCAGTTACTCTGCGGGAGTCTACGAGCAGTACTTC.

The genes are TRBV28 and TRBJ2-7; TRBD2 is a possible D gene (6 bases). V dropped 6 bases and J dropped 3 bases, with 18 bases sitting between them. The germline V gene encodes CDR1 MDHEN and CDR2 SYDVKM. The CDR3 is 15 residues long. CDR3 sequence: CASRPTSIPYYEQYF. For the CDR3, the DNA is TGTGCCAGCAGGCCTACTAGCATTCCCTACTACGAGCAGTACTTC.

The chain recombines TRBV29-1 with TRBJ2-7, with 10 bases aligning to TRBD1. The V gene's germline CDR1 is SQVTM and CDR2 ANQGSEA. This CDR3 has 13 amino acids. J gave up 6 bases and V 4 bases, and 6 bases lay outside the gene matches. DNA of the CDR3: TGCAGCGTTGGAGTGACAGGGGGCAGCGAGCAGTACTTC. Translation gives CSVGVTGGSEQYF.

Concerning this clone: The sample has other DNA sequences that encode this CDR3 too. CDR3 protein: CASSPRTDSYEQYF. CDR3 DNA sequence: TGTGCCAGCTCACCGAGGACAGATTCCTACGAGCAGTACTTC. The V gene is TRBV18, the J gene TRBJ2-7; the D gene is possibly TRBD1 (6 bases). Trimming stripped 3 bases from V and 1 base from J, with 10 bases between. CDR3 size: 14 residues. Germline lookup yields CDR1 KGHSH and CDR2 LQKENI.

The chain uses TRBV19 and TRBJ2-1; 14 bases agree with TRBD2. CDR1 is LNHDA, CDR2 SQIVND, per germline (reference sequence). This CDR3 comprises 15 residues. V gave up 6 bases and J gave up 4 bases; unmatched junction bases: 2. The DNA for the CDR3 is TGTGCCAGTAGCTGGACTAGCGGGAGGTACAATGAGCAGTTCTTC. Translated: CASSWTSGRYNEQFF.

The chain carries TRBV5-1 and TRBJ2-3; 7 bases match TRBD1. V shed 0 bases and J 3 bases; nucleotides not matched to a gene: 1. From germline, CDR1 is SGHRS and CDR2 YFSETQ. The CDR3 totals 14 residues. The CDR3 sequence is CASSLAGGTDTQYF. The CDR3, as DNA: TGCGCCAGCAGCTTGGCAGGGGGTACAGATACGCAGTATTTT.

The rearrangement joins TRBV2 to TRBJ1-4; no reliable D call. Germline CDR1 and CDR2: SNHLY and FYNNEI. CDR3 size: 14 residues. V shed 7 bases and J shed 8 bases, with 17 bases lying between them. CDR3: CASTQRLRQEKLFF. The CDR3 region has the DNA TGTGCCAGCACCCAAAGACTCAGGCAGGAAAAACTGTTTTTT. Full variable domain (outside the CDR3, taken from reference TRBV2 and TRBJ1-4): EPEVTQTPSHQVTQMGQEVILRCVPISNHLYFYWYRQILGQKVEFLVSFYNNEISEKSEIFDDQFSVERPDGSNFTLKIRSTKLEDSAMYFCASTQRLRQEKLFFGSGTQLSVL.